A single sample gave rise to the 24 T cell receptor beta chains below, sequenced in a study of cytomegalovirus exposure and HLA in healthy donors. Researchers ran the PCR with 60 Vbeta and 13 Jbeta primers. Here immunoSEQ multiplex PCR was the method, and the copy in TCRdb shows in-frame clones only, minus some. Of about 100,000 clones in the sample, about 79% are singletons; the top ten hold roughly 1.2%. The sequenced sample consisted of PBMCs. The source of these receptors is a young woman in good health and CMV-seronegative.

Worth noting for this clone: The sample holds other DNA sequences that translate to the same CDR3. Here the CDR3 DNA reads TGTGCCAGCAGCGTAGGTGGCGGCACCTACGAGCAGTACTTC. Protein: CASSVGGGTYEQYF. This chain connects TRBV9 to TRBJ2-7; D uncertain. This CDR3 region has 14 residues. Germline V gene data show CDR1 as SGDLS and CDR2 as YYNGEE. Trimming shortened V by 0 bases and J by 2 bases, and 9 bases separated the two germline ends.

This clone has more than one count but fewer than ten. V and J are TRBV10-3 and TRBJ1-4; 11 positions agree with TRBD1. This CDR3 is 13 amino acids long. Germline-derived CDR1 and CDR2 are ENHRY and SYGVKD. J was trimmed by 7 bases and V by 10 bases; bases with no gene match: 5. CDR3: CASRGTGGEKLFF. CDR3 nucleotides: TGTGCCAGCCGAGGGACAGGGGGTGAAAAACTGTTTTTT.

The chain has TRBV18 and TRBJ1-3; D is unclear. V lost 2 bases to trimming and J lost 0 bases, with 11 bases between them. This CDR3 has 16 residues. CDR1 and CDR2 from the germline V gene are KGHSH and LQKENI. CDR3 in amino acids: CASSPSSESSGNTIYF. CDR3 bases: TGTGCCAGCTCACCATCCTCGGAGAGCTCTGGAAACACCATATATTTT.

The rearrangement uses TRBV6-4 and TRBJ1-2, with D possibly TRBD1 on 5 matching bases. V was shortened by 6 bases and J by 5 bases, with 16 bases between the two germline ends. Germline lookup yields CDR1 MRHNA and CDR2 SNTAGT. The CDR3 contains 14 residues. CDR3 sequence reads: CASSKGQSSYGYTF. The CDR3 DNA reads TGTGCCAGCAGCAAGGGGCAGTCGTCTTATGGCTACACCTTC.

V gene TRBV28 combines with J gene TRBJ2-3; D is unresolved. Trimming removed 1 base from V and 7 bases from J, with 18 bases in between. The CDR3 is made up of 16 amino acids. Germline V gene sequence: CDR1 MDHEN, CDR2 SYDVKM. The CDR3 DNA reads TGTGCCAGCAGTTTATCTTCCCCCCCAGGAACAAATACGCAGTATTTT. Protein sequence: CASSLSSPPGTNTQYF.

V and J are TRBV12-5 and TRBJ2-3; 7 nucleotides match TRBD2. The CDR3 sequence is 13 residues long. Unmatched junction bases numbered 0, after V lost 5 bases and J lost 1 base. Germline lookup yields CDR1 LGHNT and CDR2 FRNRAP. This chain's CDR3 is CASGRGGTDTQYF. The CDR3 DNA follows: TGTGCTAGTGGTCGGGGGGGCACAGATACGCAGTATTTT.

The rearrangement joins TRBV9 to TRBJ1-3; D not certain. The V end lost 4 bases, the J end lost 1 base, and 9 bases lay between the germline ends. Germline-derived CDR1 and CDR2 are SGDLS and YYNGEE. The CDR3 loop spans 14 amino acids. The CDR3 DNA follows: TGTGCCAGCAGCCTAGTCTCGTCTGGAAACACCATATATTTT. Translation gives CASSLVSSGNTIYF.

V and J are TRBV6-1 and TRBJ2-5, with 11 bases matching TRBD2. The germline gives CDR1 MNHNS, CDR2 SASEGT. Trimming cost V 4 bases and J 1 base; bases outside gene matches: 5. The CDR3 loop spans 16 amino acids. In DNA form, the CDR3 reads TGTGCCAGCAGTGTCACTAGCGGGGGCCTCCAAGAGACCCAGTACTTC. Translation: CASSVTSGGLQETQYF.

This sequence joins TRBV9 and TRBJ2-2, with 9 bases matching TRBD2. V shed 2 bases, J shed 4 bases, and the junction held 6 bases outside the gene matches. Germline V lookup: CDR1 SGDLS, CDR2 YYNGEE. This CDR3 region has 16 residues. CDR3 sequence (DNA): TGTGCCAGCAGCGTCCAGGCGACTAGCGGCACCGGGGAGCTGTTTTTT. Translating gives CASSVQATSGTGELFF.

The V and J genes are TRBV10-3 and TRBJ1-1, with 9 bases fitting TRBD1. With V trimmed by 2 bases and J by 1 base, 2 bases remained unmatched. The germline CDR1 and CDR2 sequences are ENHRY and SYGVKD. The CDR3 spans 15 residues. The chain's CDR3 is CAISERQGGNTEAFF. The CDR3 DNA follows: TGTGCCATCAGTGAGCGACAGGGGGGGAACACTGAAGCTTTCTTT.

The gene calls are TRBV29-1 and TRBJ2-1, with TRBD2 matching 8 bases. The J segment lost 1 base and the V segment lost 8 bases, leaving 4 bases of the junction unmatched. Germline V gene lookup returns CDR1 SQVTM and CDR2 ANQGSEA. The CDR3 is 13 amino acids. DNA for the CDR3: TGCAGCAACCGGGGGGGTTCCTACAATGAGCAGTTCTTC. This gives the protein CSNRGGSYNEQFF.

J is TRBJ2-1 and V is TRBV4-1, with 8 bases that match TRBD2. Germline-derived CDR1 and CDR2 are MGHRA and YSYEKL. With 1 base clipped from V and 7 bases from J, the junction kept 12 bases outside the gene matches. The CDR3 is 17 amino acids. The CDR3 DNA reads TGCGCCAGCAGCCAAGGGAAAGTACTAGCGGAGGGGAATGAGCAGTTCTTC. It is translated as CASSQGKVLAEGNEQFF.

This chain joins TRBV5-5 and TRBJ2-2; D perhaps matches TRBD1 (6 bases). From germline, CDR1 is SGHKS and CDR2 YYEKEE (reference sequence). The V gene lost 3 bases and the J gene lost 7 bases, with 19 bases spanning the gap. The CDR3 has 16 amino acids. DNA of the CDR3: TGTGCCAGCAGCTGGATTGTGGCAGGGGCGGGCGGGGAGCTGTTTTTT. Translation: CASSWIVAGAGGELFF.

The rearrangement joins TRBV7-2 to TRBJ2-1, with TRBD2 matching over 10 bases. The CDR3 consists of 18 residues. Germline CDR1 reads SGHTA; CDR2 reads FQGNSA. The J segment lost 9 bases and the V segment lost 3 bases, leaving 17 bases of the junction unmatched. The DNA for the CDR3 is TGTGCCAGCAGCTTGAGGGGGCCGCGACTAGCGGGTTCGGGTGAGCAGTTCTTC. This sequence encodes CASSLRGPRLAGSGEQFF.

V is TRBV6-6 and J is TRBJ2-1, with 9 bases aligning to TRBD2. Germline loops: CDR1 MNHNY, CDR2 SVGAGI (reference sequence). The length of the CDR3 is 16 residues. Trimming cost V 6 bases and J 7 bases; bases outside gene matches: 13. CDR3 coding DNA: TGTGCCAGCAGCCCAAGGGGCGGGGGGGCTTATAATGAGCAGTTCTTC. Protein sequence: CASSPRGGGAYNEQFF.

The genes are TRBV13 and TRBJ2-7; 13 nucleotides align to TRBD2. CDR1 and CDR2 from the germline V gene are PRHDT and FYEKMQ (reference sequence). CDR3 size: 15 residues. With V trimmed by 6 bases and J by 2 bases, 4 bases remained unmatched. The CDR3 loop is CASRTGLAGTYEQYF. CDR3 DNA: TGTGCCAGCAGAACGGGACTAGCGGGGACCTACGAGCAGTACTTC.

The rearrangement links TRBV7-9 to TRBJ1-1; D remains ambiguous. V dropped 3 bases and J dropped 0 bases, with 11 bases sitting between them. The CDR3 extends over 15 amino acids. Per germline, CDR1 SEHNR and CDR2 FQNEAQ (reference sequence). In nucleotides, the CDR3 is TGTGCCAGCAGCTTTACATCGCTTATGAACACTGAAGCTTTCTTT. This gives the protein CASSFTSLMNTEAFF.

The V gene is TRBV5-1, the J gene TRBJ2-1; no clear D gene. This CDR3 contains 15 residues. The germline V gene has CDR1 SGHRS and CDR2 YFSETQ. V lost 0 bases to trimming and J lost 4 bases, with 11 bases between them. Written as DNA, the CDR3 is TGCGCCAGCAGCTTGGGACACCTGCCTTACAATGAGCAGTTCTTC. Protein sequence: CASSLGHLPYNEQFF.

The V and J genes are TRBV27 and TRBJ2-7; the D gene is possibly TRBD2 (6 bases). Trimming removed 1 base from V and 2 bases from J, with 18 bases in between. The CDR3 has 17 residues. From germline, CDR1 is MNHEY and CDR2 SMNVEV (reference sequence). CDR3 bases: TGTGCCAGCAGTTTATATCGAGGCGGCGGGGTACCCTACGAGCAGTACTTC. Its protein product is CASSLYRGGGVPYEQYF.

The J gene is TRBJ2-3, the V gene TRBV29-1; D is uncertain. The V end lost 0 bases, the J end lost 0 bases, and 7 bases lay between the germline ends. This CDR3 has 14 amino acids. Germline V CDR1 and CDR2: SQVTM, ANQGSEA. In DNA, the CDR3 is TGCAGCGTTGAAGATCCCATGAGCACAGATACGCAGTATTTT. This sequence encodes CSVEDPMSTDTQYF.

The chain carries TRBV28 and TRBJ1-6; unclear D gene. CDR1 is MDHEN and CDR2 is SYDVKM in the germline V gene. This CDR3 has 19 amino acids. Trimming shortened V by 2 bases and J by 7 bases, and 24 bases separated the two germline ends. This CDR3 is CASSLIPILVGAENSPLHF. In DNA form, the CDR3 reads TGTGCCAGCAGTTTAATACCCATCTTGGTGGGAGCAGAGAATTCACCCCTCCACTTT.

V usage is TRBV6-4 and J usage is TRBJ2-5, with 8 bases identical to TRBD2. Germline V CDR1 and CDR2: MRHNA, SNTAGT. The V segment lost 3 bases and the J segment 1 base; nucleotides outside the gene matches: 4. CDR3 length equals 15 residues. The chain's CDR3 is CASSEVAGGQETQYF. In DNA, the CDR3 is TGTGCCAGCAGTGAAGTCGCGGGGGGCCAAGAGACCCAGTACTTC.

The CDR3 protein is CASSGTGLTGELFF. CDR3 sequence (DNA): TGTGCCAGCAGCGGAACAGGGTTGACCGGGGAGCTGTTTTTT. V gene TRBV9 combines with J gene TRBJ2-2; tentative D call: TRBD1 (6 bases). Trimming cost V 3 bases and J 5 bases, with 11 bases left between them. Germline loops: CDR1 SGDLS, CDR2 YYNGEE. CDR3 length: 14 amino acids.

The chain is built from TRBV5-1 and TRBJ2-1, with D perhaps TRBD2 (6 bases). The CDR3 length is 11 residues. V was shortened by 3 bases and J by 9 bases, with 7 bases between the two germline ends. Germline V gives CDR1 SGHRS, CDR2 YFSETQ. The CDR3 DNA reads TGCGCCAGCAGCTACGGGGGTGAGCAGTTCTTC. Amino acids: CASSYGGEQFF.